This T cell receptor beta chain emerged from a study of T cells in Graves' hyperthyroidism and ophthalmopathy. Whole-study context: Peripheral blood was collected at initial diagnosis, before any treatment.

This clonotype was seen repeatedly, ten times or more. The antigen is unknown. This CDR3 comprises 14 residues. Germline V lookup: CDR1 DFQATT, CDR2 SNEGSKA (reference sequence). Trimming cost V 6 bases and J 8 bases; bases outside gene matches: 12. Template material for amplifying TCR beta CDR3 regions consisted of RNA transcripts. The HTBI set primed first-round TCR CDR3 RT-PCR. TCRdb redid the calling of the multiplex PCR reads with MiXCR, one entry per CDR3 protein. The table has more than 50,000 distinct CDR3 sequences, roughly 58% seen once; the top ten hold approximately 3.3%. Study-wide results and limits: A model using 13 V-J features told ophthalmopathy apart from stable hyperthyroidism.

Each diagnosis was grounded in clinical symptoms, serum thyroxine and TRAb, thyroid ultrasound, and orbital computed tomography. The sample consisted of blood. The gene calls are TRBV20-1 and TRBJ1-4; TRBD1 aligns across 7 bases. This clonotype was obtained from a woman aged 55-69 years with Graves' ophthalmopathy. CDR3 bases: TGCAGTGCCCCGTCGCAGGGGGATTCAGAAAAACTGTTTTTT. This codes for CSAPSQGDSEKLFF.